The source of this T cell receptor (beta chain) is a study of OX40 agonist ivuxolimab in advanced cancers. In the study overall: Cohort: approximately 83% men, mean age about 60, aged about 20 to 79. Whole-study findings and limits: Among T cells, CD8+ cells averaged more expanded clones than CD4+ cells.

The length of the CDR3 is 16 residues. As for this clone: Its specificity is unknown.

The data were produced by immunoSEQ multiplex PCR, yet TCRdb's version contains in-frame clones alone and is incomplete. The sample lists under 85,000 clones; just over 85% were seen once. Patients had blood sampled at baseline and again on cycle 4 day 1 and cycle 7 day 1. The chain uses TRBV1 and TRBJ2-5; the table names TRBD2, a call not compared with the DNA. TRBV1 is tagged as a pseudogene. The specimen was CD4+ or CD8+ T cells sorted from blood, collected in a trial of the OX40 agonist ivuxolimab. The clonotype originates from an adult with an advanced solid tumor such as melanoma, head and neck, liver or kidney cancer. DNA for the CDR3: TGCACCAGCAGCCAAGATGTGACTAGCGGGGTCGAGACCCAGTACTTC. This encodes CTSSQDVTSGVETQYF.